This T cell receptor (beta chain) derives from a study of shared clonotypes between healthy human individuals. Regarding the study as a whole: Estimated richness was generally greater in naive than memory subsets. Relative to clonotypes present in all four donors, those not shared had lower generation probabilities. Measured sharing among donors was expected to vary with sequencing depth.

Points on this clone: Its target is unknown.

Several immunoSEQ 96-well plates shared each subset's DNA, each plate a replicate. The data were produced by immunoSEQ multiplex PCR, yet TCRdb's version contains in-frame clones alone and is incomplete. In the table there are approximately 710,000 clones, roughly 87% of which are singletons. The TCR was taken from a young man in good health. Some clones in this sample may be carry-over from other donors' samples. Sequenced input: memory CD8+ T cells from PBMCs. Subset here: CD45RO+ cells pooled with CCR7-negative TemRA cells.

The CDR3 sequence is CASSMVVSGGGDEQFF. The CDR3, as DNA: TGTGCCAGTAGTATGGTGGTTAGCGGGGGGGGCGATGAGCAGTTCTTC. The rearrangement uses TRBV19 and TRBJ2-1, with 11 bases lining up with TRBD2. The length of the CDR3 is 16 residues. Losses at the gene ends were 3 bases for V and 8 bases for J; bases not matched to a gene: 9. From germline, CDR1 is LNHDA and CDR2 SQIVND (reference sequence).